This T cell receptor (beta chain) emerged from a study of early T cells in non-severe SARS-CoV-2 infection (dated by TCRdb to the early 2020s). Describing the broader study: Bulk RNA from unsorted whole blood was used for TCR sequencing, so alpha and beta chains could not be paired.

A case-control design nested within a healthcare worker cohort in London, UK, was used, with weekly nasopharyngeal swab PCR tests and blood sampling performed. Healthcare workers were recruited during the week of the UK lockdown, between 23 and 31 March 2020, and followed weekly for up to roughly 16 weeks. Library construction relied on 5' RACE. The listed sequencing device is NextSeq 500. To correct for sequencing error and PCR bias, the TCR library protocol tagged individual cDNA molecules with unique molecular identifiers. Sequencing covered both TCR alpha and beta chains, and within each sample the abundances of alpha and beta sequences were tightly co-correlated. Concerning the study's data processing: V gene, J gene and CDR3 annotation of TCR sequences was performed with Decombinator V4. Expanded TCRs were defined as changing significantly between any two time points under a Poisson model with p below 0.0001. TCR abundances were normalised to the total number of TCRs sequenced per sample and were expressed as counts per million. TRAV1-2 paired with TRAJ12, TRAJ20 or TRAJ33 defined MAIT TCRs, while TRAV10 paired with TRAJ18 defined iNKT TCRs. VDJdb, accessed 1 November 2021, was searched for CMV, EBV and SARS-CoV-2 annotated TCRs, with TCRs annotated for multiple antigens excluded. The public reads were reprocessed in TCRdb via fastp at Q25 and MiXCR, keeping in-frame beta chains. Identical CDR3 protein sequences are pooled into one entry, listed with their most common genes and DNA. The V and J calls here are based on TCRdb, not the publication. The sample contains roughly 90,000 distinct CDR3 sequences, roughly 14% of them found a single time. The ten most abundant clones make up approximately 0.62% of the sample.

This clonotype turned up a few times. Its antigen is still unknown. Base qualities are not provided; no much larger clone lies one nucleotide away. Findings and caveats that apply to the study as a whole: VDJdb matching was skewed toward anti-spike CD8 responses and likely underestimated virus-specific expansions by missing private and CD4 specificities.

The germline V gene specifies SGHAT as CDR1 and FQNNGV as CDR2. The germline V end is reduced by 2 bases and the J end by 3 bases; junction bases left unmatched: 5. The CDR3 spans 15 residues, from the cysteine through the phenylalanine. Kept here is only the CDR3 DNA, which spans 45 bases and is read in frame from base 1. The receptor was isolated from an adult who was a healthcare worker with PCR-confirmed SARS-CoV-2 infection or an uninfected control (not recorded which). The chain was built from TRBV11-2 and TRBJ1-1; TRBD1 matches 8 bases in the middle. Sequenced material: whole blood. The CDR3 protein is CASSLFGQGDTEAFF. The DNA sequence is given as TGTGCCAGCAGCTTATTTGGACAGGGAGACACTGAAGCTTTCTTT. When the CDR3 is completed using the reference TRBV11-2 and TRBJ1-1 genes on either side, the full variable domain is EAGVAQSPRYKIIEKRQSVAFWCNPISGHATLYWYQQILGQGPKLLIQFQNNGVVDDSQLPKDRFSAERLKGVDSTLKIQPAKLEDSAVYLCASSLFGQGDTEAFFGQGTRLTVV.